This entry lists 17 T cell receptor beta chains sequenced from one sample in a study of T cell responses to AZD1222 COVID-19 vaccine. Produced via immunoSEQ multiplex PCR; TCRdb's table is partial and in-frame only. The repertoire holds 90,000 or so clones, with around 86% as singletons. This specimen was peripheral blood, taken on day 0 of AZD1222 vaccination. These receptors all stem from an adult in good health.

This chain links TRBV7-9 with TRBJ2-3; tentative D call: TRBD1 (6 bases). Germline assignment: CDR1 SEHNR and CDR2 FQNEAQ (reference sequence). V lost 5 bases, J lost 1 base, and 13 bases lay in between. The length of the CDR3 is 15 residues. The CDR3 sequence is CASSIGTPGTDTQYF. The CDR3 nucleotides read TGTGCCAGCAGCATCGGGACACCTGGCACAGATACGCAGTATTTT.

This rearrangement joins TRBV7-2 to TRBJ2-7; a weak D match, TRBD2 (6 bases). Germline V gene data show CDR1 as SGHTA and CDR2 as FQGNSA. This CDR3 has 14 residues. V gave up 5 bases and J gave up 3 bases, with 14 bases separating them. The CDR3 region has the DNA TGTGCCAGCAGCCCTCAGGGCGGGGACTACGAGCAGTACTTC. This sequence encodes CASSPQGGDYEQYF.

The CDR3 DNA sequence: TGCGCCAGCAGCTTGGTGGTCGGCGGAGAGACCCAGTACTTC. Protein: CASSLVVGGETQYF. The V and J genes are TRBV5-1 and TRBJ2-5, with D unclear. Germline V gives CDR1 SGHRS, CDR2 YFSETQ. This CDR3 spans 14 amino acids. The V and J ends lost 0 bases and 4 bases respectively, with 10 bases between them. The whole variable domain, remainder taken from reference TRBV5-1 and TRBJ2-5, is KAGVTQTPRYLIKTRGQQVTLSCSPISGHRSVSWYQQTPGQGLQFLFEYFSETQRNKGNFPGRFSGRQFSNSRSEMNVSTLELGDSALYLCASSLVVGGETQYFGPGTRLLVL.

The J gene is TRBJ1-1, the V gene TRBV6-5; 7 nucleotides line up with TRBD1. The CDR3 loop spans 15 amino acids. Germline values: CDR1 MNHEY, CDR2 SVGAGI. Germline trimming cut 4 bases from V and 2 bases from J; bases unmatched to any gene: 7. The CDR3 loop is CASSFLRGGNTEAFF. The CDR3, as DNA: TGTGCCAGCAGTTTTCTCAGGGGGGGAAACACTGAAGCTTTCTTT.

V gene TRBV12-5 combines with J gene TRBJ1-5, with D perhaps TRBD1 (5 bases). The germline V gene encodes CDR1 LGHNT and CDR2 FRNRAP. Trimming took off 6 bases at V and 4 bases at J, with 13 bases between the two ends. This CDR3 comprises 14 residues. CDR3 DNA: TGTGCTAGTGGAGCGGGACTGTTGAATCAGCCCCAGCATTTT. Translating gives CASGAGLLNQPQHF.

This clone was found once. Here the CDR3 reads CASSEKGGTGELFF. The CDR3 DNA sequence: TGCGCCAGCAGTGAGAAGGGGGGAACCGGGGAGCTGTTTTTT. The rearrangement joins TRBV10-1 to TRBJ2-2; D is tentatively TRBD1 or TRBD2 (6 bases each). CDR1 and CDR2 (germline): WNHNN, SYGVQD (reference sequence). V shed 2 bases and J shed 5 bases, with 9 bases lying between them. The CDR3 contains 14 residues.

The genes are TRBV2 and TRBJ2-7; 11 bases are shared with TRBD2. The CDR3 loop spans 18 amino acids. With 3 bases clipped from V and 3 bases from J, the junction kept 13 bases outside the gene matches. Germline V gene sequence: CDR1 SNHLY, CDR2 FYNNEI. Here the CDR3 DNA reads TGTGCCAGCAGTGATCCGGGACAGGGTACTAGCGGGAGCTACGAGCAGTACTTC. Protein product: CASSDPGQGTSGSYEQYF. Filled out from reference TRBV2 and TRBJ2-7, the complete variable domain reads EPEVTQTPSHQVTQMGQEVILRCVPISNHLYFYWYRQILGQKVEFLVSFYNNEISEKSEIFDDQFSVERPDGSNFTLKIRSTKLEDSAMYFCASSDPGQGTSGSYEQYFGPGTRLTVT.

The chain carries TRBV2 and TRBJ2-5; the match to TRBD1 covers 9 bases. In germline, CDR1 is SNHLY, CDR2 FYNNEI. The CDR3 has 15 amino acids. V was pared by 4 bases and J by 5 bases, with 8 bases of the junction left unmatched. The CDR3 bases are TGTGCCAGCAGTGCTTCCGGGACAGGGCTGGAGACCCAGTACTTC. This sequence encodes CASSASGTGLETQYF.

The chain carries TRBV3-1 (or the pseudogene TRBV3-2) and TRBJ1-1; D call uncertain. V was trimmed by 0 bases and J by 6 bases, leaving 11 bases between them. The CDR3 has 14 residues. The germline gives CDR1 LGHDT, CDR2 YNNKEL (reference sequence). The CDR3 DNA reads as TGTGCCAGCAGCCAAGATCTGGGCAGGTCTGAAGCTTTCTTT. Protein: CASSQDLGRSEAFF.

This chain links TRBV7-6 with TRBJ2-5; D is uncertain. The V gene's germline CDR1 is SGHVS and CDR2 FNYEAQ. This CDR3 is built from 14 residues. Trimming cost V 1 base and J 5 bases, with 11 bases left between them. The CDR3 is CASSLGASVETQYF. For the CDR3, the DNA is TGTGCCAGCAGCTTAGGAGCTAGTGTTGAGACCCAGTACTTC. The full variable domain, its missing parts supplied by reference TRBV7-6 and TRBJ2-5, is GAGVSQSPRYKVTKRGQDVALRCDPISGHVSLYWYRQALGQGPEFLTYFNYEAQQDKSGLPNDRFSAERPEGSISTLTIQRTEQRDSAMYRCASSLGASVETQYFGPGTRLLVL.

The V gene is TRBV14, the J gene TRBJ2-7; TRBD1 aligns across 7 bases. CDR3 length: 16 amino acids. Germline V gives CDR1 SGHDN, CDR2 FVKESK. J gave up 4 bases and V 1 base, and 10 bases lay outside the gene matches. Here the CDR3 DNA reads TGTGCCAGCAGCCAAGGACAGGGTGGGAAAAGGTACGAGCAGTACTTC. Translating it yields CASSQGQGGKRYEQYF.

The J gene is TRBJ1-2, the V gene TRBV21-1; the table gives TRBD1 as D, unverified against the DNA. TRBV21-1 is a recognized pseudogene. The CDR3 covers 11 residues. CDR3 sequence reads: CARGYRVGYTF. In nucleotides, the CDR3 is TGTGCCAGGGGTTACAGGGTTGGCTACACCTTC.

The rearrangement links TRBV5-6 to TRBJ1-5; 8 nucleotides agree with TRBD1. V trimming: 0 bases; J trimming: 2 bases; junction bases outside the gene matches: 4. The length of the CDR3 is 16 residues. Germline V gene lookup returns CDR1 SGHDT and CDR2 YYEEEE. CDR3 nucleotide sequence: TGTGCCAGCAGCTTGGGGGCAGGGGGCGGCAATCAGCCCCAGCATTTT. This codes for CASSLGAGGGNQPQHF.

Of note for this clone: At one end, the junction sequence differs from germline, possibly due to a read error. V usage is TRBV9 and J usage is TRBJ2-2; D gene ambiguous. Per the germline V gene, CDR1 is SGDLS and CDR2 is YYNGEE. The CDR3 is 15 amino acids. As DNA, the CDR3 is TGTGCCAGCAGCGTTGCATCTACGAACGCCGGGGAGCTGTTTTTT. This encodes CASSVASTNAGELFF. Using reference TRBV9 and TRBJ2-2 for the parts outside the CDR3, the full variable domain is DSGVTQTPKHLITATGQRVTLRCSPRSGDLSVYWYQQSLDQGLQFLIQYYNGEERAKGNILERFSAQQFPDLHSELNLSSLELGDSALYFCASSVASTNAGELFFGEGSRLTVL.

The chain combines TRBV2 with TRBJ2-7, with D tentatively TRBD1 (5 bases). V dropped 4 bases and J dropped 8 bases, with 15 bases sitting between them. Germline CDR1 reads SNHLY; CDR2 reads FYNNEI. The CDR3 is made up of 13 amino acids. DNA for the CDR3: TGTGCCAGCAGTGCCGACAGTCCTACGAAGCAGTACTTC. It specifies CASSADSPTKQYF.

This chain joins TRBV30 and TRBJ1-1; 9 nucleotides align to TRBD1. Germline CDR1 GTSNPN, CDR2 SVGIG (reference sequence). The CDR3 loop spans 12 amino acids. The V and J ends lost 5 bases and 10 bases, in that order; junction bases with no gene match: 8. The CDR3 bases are TGTGCCTGGGGGGCCCCGGGACAGGGAGCTTTCTTT. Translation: CAWGAPGQGAFF. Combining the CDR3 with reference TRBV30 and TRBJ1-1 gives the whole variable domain SQTIHQWPATLVQPVGSPLSLECTVEGTSNPNLYWYRQAAGRGLQLLFYSVGIGQISSEVPQNLSASRPQDRQFILSSKKLLLSDSGFYLCAWGAPGQGAFFGQGTRLTVV.

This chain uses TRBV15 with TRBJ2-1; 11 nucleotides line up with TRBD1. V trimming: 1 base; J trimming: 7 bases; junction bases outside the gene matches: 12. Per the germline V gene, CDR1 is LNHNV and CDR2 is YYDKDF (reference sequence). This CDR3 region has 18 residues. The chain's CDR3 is CATSRVSRGTGGYNEQFF. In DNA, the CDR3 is TGTGCCACCAGCAGAGTATCCCGTGGGACAGGGGGTTATAATGAGCAGTTCTTC.